These T cell receptor beta chains were read from a single sample in a study of response to subunit inactivated influenza vaccine. TCRdb processed the RT-PCR reads anew with MiXCR; each CDR3 protein has one entry. Here the sample spans hundreds of thousands of distinct CDR3 sequences, roughly 12% being singletons. These data also featured in a second study, about T cells expressing NK-cell markers.

The sequencing used PBMCs from blood, collected on the day of vaccination. The origin of the receptors is a middle-aged man who received an inactivated influenza vaccine. Both conserved end residues are part of each CDR3. The D gene is left open where the match is weak. A clone size is listed for some rows: how often the clone was seen (once, few, many), or a class if it is expanded.

v_call: TRBV16; clone_size: NA; j_call: TRBJ2-7; d_call: TRBD2; cdr3_nt: TGTGCCAGCAGCCAATCGCGGAGCGGGAGGGAGCAGTACTTC; cdr3_aa: CASSQSRSGREQYF
v_call: TRBV6-2/TRBV6-3; clone_size: NA; j_call: TRBJ2-2; d_call: TRBD1; cdr3_nt: TGTGCCAGCAGTTATCTCAGGGACAGGGATTCCGGGGAGCTGTTTTTT; cdr3_aa: CASSYLRDRDSGELFF
v_call: TRBV20-1; clone_size: NA; j_call: TRBJ2-5; d_call: NA; cdr3_nt: TGCAGTGGCGGGACTTTCGGGACCCAGTACTTC; cdr3_aa: CSGGTFGTQYF
v_call: TRBV6-1; clone_size: NA; j_call: TRBJ2-5; d_call: TRBD2; cdr3_nt: TGTGCCAGCAGTGAAGCAACGGGGGGGGGCCGCGAGACCCAGTACTTC; cdr3_aa: CASSEATGGGRETQYF
v_call: TRBV6-1; clone_size: few; j_call: TRBJ1-2; d_call: NA; cdr3_nt: TGTGCCAGCAGGAAAGATGGGACTCCCGGCTACACCTTC; cdr3_aa: CASRKDGTPGYTF
v_call: TRBV7-9; clone_size: few; j_call: TRBJ2-3; d_call: NA; cdr3_nt: TGTGCCAGCAGCTTAAGACAGGTCACAGATACGCAGTATTTT; cdr3_aa: CASSLRQVTDTQYF
v_call: TRBV5-1; clone_size: NA; j_call: TRBJ1-6; d_call: NA; cdr3_nt: TGCGCCAGCAGCTTGATTTCGCTGGGGCGTTCACCCCTCCACTTT; cdr3_aa: CASSLISLGRSPLHF
v_call: TRBV28; clone_size: few; j_call: TRBJ2-7; d_call: TRBD1; cdr3_nt: TGTGCCAGCAGTCTTCCGGACAGGGAGTACTACGAGCAGTACTTC; cdr3_aa: CASSLPDREYYEQYF
v_call: TRBV7-2; clone_size: NA; j_call: TRBJ2-1; d_call: NA; cdr3_nt: TGTGCCAGCAGCTTTACAGGGTACCGGACTGAGCAGTTCTTC; cdr3_aa: CASSFTGYRTEQFF
v_call: TRBV12-3/TRBV12-4; clone_size: NA; j_call: TRBJ2-2; d_call: TRBD2; cdr3_nt: TGTGCCAGCAGTTTAGGCGGGGGGGCCCGGACCGGGGAGCTGTTTTTT; cdr3_aa: CASSLGGGARTGELFF
v_call: TRBV6-2/TRBV6-3; clone_size: NA; j_call: TRBJ2-7; d_call: TRBD2; cdr3_nt: TGTGCCAGCAGTTACCAGTTTGTAGCGGGGAACTCCTACGAGCAGTACTTC; cdr3_aa: CASSYQFVAGNSYEQYF
v_call: TRBV4-2; clone_size: few; j_call: TRBJ2-1; d_call: TRBD2; cdr3_nt: TGTGCCAGCAGCCAGGTTGCGGGGGGGCCTCGTTCCTACAATGAGCAGTTCTTC; cdr3_aa: CASSQVAGGPRSYNEQFF
v_call: TRBV4-1; clone_size: few; j_call: TRBJ1-5; d_call: TRBD1; cdr3_nt: TGCGCCAGCAGCCAAACCCCGGGACAGGTCTTTGAGCCCCAGCATTTT; cdr3_aa: CASSQTPGQVFEPQHF
v_call: TRBV5-1; clone_size: many; j_call: TRBJ2-5; d_call: NA; cdr3_nt: TGCGCCAGCAGCTTTTCCCCTCGCGGGCAGCAAGAGACCCAGTACTTC; cdr3_aa: CASSFSPRGQQETQYF
v_call: TRBV7-2; clone_size: few; j_call: TRBJ2-1; d_call: TRBD2; cdr3_nt: TGTGCCAGCAGGAAAAGCGGGAGTAATGAGCAGTTCTTC; cdr3_aa: CASRKSGSNEQFF
v_call: TRBV7-9; clone_size: NA; j_call: TRBJ2-7; d_call: NA; cdr3_nt: TGTGCCAGCAGCCCACAGGGAACCCCCTACGAGCAGTACTTC; cdr3_aa: CASSPQGTPYEQYF
v_call: TRBV9; clone_size: NA; j_call: TRBJ2-5; d_call: NA; cdr3_nt: TGTGCCAGCAGTCAAAGTCAAGGGCAAGAGACCCAGTACTTC; cdr3_aa: CASSQSQGQETQYF
v_call: TRBV20-1; clone_size: few; j_call: TRBJ1-1; d_call: TRBD1; cdr3_nt: TGCAGTGCTAGACCAGGGGGTATGAACACTGAAGCTTTCTTT; cdr3_aa: CSARPGGMNTEAFF
v_call: TRBV2; clone_size: many; j_call: TRBJ2-2; d_call: TRBD2; cdr3_nt: TGTGCCAGCAGTGAGGTAGCGGGGTACACCGGGGAGCTGTTTTTT; cdr3_aa: CASSEVAGYTGELFF
v_call: TRBV7-2; clone_size: few; j_call: TRBJ2-4; d_call: TRBD1; cdr3_nt: TGTGCCAGCAGTAGCGGGACAGGGGACTTGAAAAACATTCAGTACTTC; cdr3_aa: CASSSGTGDLKNIQYF
v_call: TRBV18; clone_size: NA; j_call: TRBJ2-2; d_call: TRBD2; cdr3_nt: TGTGCCAGCTCACTTGCGGGAGCAGCCGGGGAGCTGTTTTTT; cdr3_aa: CASSLAGAAGELFF
v_call: TRBV28; clone_size: NA; j_call: TRBJ2-4; d_call: TRBD1; cdr3_nt: TGTGCCAGCGGGGGACAGGGGTTGGCCAAAAACATTCAGTACTTC; cdr3_aa: CASGGQGLAKNIQYF
v_call: TRBV20-1; clone_size: few; j_call: TRBJ1-1; d_call: NA; cdr3_nt: TGCAGTGCCCAGGAGACCTTGAACACTGAAGCTTTCTTT; cdr3_aa: CSAQETLNTEAFF
v_call: TRBV3-1; clone_size: few; j_call: TRBJ2-1; d_call: TRBD2; cdr3_nt: TGTGCCAGCAGCCAAGGGGAACTAGCGGTATCCTACAATGAGCAGTTCTTC; cdr3_aa: CASSQGELAVSYNEQFF
v_call: TRBV6-6; clone_size: NA; j_call: TRBJ2-3; d_call: NA; cdr3_nt: TGTGCCAGCAGTTACACCACAGATACGCAGTATTTT; cdr3_aa: CASSYTTDTQYF
v_call: TRBV7-2; clone_size: NA; j_call: TRBJ2-7; d_call: NA; cdr3_nt: TGTGCCAGCAGCTTAGTCGGGTACGGGGGATACGAGCAGTACTTC; cdr3_aa: CASSLVGYGGYEQYF